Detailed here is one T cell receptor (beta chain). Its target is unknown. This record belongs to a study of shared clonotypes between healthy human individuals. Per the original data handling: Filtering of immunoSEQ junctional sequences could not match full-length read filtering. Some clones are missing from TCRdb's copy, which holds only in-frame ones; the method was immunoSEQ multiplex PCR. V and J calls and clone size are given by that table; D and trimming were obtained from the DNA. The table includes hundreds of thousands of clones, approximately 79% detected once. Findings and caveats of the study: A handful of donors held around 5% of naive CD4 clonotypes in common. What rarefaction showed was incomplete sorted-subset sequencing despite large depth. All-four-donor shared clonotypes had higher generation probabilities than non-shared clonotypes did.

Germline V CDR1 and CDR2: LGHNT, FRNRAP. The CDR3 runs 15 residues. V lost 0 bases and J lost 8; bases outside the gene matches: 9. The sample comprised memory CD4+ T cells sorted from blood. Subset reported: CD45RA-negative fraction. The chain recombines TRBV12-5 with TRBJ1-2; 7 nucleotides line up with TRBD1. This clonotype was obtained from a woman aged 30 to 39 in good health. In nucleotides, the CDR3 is TGTGCTAGTGGTTTGGTGGAGGGGACAGTGGAGGGCTACACCTTC. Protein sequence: CASGLVEGTVEGYTF.